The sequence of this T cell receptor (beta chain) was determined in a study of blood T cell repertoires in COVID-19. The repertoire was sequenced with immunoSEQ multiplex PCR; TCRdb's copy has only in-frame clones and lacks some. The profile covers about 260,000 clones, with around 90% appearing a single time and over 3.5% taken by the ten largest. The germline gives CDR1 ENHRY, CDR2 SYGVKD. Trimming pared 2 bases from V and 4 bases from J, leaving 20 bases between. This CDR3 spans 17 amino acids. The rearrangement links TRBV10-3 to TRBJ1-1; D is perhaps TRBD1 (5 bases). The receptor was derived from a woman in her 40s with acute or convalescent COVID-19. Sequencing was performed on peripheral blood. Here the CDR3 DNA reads TGTGCCATCAGTGAGGCGATCCCCACCGGGGGGGGCACTGAAGCTTTCTTT. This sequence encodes CAISEAIPTGGGTEAFF.